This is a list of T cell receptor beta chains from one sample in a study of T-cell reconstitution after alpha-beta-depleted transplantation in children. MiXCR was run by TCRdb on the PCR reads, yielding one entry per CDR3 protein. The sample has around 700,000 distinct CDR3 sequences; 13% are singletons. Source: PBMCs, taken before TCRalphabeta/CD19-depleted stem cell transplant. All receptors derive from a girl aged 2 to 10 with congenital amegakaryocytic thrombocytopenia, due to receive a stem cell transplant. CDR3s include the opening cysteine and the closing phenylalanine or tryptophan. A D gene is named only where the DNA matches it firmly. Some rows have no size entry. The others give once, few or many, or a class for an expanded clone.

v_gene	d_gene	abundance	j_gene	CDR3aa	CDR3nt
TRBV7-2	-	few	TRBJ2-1	CASSLAAGQEQFF	TGTGCCAGCAGCTTAGCGGCAGGACAAGAGCAGTTCTTC
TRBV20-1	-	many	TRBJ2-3	CSAWPPGTSTDTQYF	TGCAGTGCTTGGCCCCCCGGGACTAGCACAGATACGCAGTATTTT
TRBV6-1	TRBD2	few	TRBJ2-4	CASNGGGRETKNIQYF	TGTGCCAGCAACGGGGGGGGGCGGGAGACCAAAAACATTCAGTACTTC
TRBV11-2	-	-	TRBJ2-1	CASSLGDSPLFNEQFF	TGTGCCAGCAGCTTAGGTGATAGTCCCCTTTTCAATGAGCAGTTCTTC
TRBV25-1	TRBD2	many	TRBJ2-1	CASTTGLAANEQFF	TGTGCCAGCACCACGGGACTAGCGGCCAATGAGCAGTTCTTC
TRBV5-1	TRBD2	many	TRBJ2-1	CASSLPASGFYNEQFF	TGCGCCAGCAGCCTCCCGGCTAGCGGCTTCTACAATGAGCAGTTCTTC
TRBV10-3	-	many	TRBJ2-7	CAVRDTDEQYF	TGTGCCGTAAGAGACACGGACGAGCAGTACTTC
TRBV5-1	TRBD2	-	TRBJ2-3	CASSALSGSGIDTQYF	TGCGCCAGCAGCGCCCTTAGCGGGAGCGGGATAGATACGCAGTATTTT
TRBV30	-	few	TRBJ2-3	CAWSLESDTQYF	TGTGCCTGGAGTCTCGAATCGGATACGCAGTATTTT
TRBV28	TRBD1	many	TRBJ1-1	CASSGHGTANTEAFF	TGTGCCAGCAGTGGTCATGGGACAGCGAACACTGAAGCTTTCTTT
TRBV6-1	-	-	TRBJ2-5	CASTRTQEGETQYF	TGTGCCAGCACCAGAACACAGGAGGGGGAGACCCAGTACTTC
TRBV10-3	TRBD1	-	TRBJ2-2	CATAGTGVNGELFF	TGTGCCACCGCCGGGACAGGGGTGAACGGGGAGCTGTTTTTT
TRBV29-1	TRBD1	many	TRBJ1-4	CSVGQGGEKLFF	TGCAGCGTCGGACAGGGAGGCGAAAAACTGTTTTTT
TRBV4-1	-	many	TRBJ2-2	CASSVGRIAGELFF	TGCGCCAGCAGCGTAGGTCGGATAGCCGGGGAGCTGTTTTTT
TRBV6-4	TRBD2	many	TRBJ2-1	CASSPSGGSYNEQFF	TGTGCCAGCAGCCCTAGCGGAGGCTCCTACAATGAGCAGTTCTTC
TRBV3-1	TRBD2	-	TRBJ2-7	CASSHLAGVYEQYF	TGTGCCAGCAGTCATCTAGCGGGGGTCTACGAGCAGTACTTC
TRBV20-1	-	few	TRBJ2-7	CSALTPRSTYEQYF	TGCAGTGCCCTGACTCCTCGGAGTACGTACGAGCAGTACTTC
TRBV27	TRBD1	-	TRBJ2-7	CASSSYRDRGYEQYF	TGTGCCAGCAGTTCCTACCGGGACAGGGGTTACGAGCAGTACTTC
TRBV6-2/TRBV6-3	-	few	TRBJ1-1	CASLGALGTEAFF	TGTGCCTCCCTTGGGGCACTGGGGACTGAAGCTTTCTTT
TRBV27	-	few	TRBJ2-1	CAVRPDYNEQFF	TGTGCCGTACGACCAGACTACAATGAGCAGTTCTTC
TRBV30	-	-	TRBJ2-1	CAWSGGNEQFF	TGTGCCTGGAGCGGAGGGAATGAGCAGTTCTTC
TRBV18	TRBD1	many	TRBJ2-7	CASSPSRGNYEQYF	TGTGCCAGCTCACCTTCCAGGGGGAACTACGAGCAGTACTTC
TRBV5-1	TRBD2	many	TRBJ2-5	CASSLGTSGPVGTQYF	TGCGCCAGCAGCTTGGGGACTAGCGGCCCGGTGGGGACCCAGTACTTC
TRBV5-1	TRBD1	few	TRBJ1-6	CASSLEGQNNSPLHF	TGCGCCAGCAGCTTGGAGGGACAGAATAATTCACCCCTCCACTTT
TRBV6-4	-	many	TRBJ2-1	CASSDPDPWGSYNEQFF	TGTGCCAGCAGTGACCCAGACCCATGGGGCTCCTACAATGAGCAGTTCTTC
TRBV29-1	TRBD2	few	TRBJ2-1	CSVEDLAGSEYNEQFF	TGCAGCGTTGAAGATCTAGCGGGTTCTGAATACAATGAGCAGTTCTTC
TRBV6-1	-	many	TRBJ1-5	CASSQDRGNQPQHF	TGTGCCAGCAGTCAAGACAGAGGCAATCAGCCCCAGCATTTT
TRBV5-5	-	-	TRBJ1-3	CASSLSWTANGNTIYF	TGTGCCAGCAGCTTGTCGTGGACGGCTAACGGAAACACCATATATTTT
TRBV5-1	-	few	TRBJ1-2	CASSVDGIANYGYTF	TGCGCCAGCAGCGTAGACGGTATAGCTAACTATGGCTACACCTTC
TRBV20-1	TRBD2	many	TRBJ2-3	CSARVLGRGDTDTQYF	TGCAGTGCTAGAGTGTTGGGTCGGGGGGACACAGATACGCAGTATTTT
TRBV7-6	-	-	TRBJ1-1	CASSLIVQGWDTEAFF	TGTGCCAGCAGCTTAATCGTTCAGGGATGGGACACTGAAGCTTTCTTT
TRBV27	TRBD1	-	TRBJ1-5	CASSLSGTGGQPQHF	TGTGCCAGCAGTTTATCGGGGACAGGGGGTCAGCCCCAGCATTTT
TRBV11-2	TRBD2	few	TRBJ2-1	CASSFRLAGALPSSYNEQFF	TGTGCCAGCAGCTTTAGACTAGCGGGAGCTCTACCAAGCTCCTACAATGAGCAGTTCTTC
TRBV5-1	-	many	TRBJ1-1	CASRGLGEAFF	TGCGCCAGCAGAGGGCTGGGTGAAGCTTTCTTT
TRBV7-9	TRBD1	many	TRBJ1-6	CASADRVKNSPLHF	TGTGCCAGCGCGGACAGGGTGAAAAATTCACCCCTCCACTTT
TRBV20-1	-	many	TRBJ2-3	CSAPRGWLGDTQYF	TGCAGTGCTCCTAGAGGCTGGCTTGGAGATACGCAGTATTTT
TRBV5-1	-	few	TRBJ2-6	CASSFQGSSGANVLTF	TGCGCCAGCAGCTTCCAGGGGAGCTCTGGGGCCAACGTCCTGACTTTC
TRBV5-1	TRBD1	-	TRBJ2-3	CASSSRDRNTDTQYF	TGCGCCAGCAGCAGTCGGGACAGGAACACAGATACGCAGTATTTT
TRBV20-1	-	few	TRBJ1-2	CSAIPDGVDGYTF	TGCAGTGCTATCCCCGACGGGGTCGATGGCTACACCTTC
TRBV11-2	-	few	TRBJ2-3	CASSLAGPWSTDTQYF	TGTGCCAGCAGCTTAGCTGGGCCTTGGAGCACAGATACGCAGTATTTT
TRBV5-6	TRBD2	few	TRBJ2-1	CASSPKRGSSYNEQFF	TGTGCCAGCAGCCCAAAGCGGGGGAGCTCCTACAATGAGCAGTTCTTC
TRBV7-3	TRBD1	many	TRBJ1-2	CASGGKGTVANYGYTF	TGTGCCAGCGGAGGGAAAGGGACAGTTGCTAACTATGGCTACACCTTC
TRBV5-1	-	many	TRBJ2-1	CASSFGGLGNEQFF	TGCGCCAGCAGCTTCGGGGGGCTGGGGAATGAGCAGTTCTTC
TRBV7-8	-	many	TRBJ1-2	CASSPQGGQLANYGYTF	TGTGCCAGCAGCCCCCAGGGTGGGCAGCTAGCTAACTATGGCTACACCTTC
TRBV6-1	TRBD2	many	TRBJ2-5	CASSVAGGHQETQYF	TGTGCCAGCAGTGTAGCGGGAGGCCACCAAGAGACCCAGTACTTC
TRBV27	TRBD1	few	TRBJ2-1	CASSPEPGQAINEQFF	TGTGCCAGCAGTCCGGAGCCGGGACAGGCGATCAATGAGCAGTTCTTC
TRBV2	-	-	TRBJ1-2	CASKPGTSNYGYTF	TGTGCCAGTAAACCGGGGACGTCTAACTATGGCTACACCTTC
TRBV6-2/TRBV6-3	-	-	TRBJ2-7	CASGEDRWYF	TGTGCCAGCGGGGAGGACAGGTGGTACTTC
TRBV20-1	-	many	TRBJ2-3	CSARDPSGSTDTQYF	TGCAGTGCTAGAGATCCAAGCGGTAGCACAGATACGCAGTATTTT
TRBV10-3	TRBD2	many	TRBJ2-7	CAISEGGLAGNEQYF	TGTGCCATCAGTGAGGGGGGACTAGCGGGAAACGAGCAGTACTTC
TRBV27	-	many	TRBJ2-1	CASSLSRTRFDEQFF	TGTGCCAGCAGTTTATCCCGAACTAGATTTGATGAGCAGTTCTTC
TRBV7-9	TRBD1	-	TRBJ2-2	CASSQPGQGSTGELFF	TGTGCCAGCAGTCAACCGGGACAGGGATCGACCGGGGAGCTGTTTTTT
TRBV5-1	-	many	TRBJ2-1	CASSLEGPTYNEQFF	TGCGCCAGCAGCTTAGAGGGGCCGACCTACAATGAGCAGTTCTTC
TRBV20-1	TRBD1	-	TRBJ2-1	CSARGQGARNEQFF	TGCAGTGCTCGCGGACAGGGGGCACGCAATGAGCAGTTCTTC
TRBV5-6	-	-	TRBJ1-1	CASSPLDSRVAEAFF	TGTGCCAGCAGCCCCCTGGACAGTAGGGTCGCTGAAGCTTTCTTT
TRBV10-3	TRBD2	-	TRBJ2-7	CATLLTLGGRYEQYF	TGTGCCACCCTATTGACTTTGGGAGGGCGGTACGAGCAGTACTTC
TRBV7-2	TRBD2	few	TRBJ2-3	CASSLAPTSSFTDTQYF	TGTGCCAGCAGCTTAGCCCCGACTAGCTCCTTCACAGATACGCAGTATTTT
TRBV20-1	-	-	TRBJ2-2	CSARGLVDGELFF	TGCAGTGCTAGGGGGCTAGTTGACGGGGAGCTGTTTTTT
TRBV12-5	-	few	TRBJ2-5	CASGFWQGGGETQYF	TGTGCTAGTGGTTTTTGGCAGGGAGGAGGAGAGACCCAGTACTTC
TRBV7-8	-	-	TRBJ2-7	CASSYPMGVIYEQYF	TGTGCCAGCAGCTACCCTATGGGGGTTATTTACGAGCAGTACTTC